The source of this T cell receptor beta chain is a study of T cell responses to AZD1222 COVID-19 vaccine. Study details: Combined were second doses at about 4 or about 12 weeks. Study outcomes and limitations: Nearly half of spike-specific TCRs reportedly target variant regions that are unmutated in the B.1.351 and B.1.1.7 variants. Spike-specific TCR repertoires showed rising breadth and depth after two AZD1222 doses. White British ancestry dominated among donors, who included more females, and clonal diversity was possibly underestimated.

This CDR3 spans 12 amino acids. Per the germline V gene, CDR1 is LGHDT and CDR2 is YNNKEL (reference sequence). Trimming removed 4 bases from V and 2 bases from J, with 5 bases in between. As concerns this clone: Its specificity is unknown.

The protocol was immunoSEQ multiplex PCR, while the TCRdb copy is restricted to in-frame clones and leaves out a portion. Of about 57,000 clones listed, 85% are singletons. Sequenced here: peripheral blood, sampled on day 0 of AZD1222 vaccination. This TCR was sampled from an adult in good health. The chain uses TRBV3-1 (or the pseudogene TRBV3-2) and TRBJ2-5; D remains unclear. In DNA, the CDR3 is TGTGCCAGCAGCCGCCGACAAGAGACCCAGTACTTC. It is translated as CASSRRQETQYF.